Presented here are 11 T cell receptor beta chains from one specimen sequenced in a study of T cell responses to AZD1222 COVID-19 vaccine. TCRdb's copy holds only in-frame clones and misses some; the assay was immunoSEQ multiplex PCR. The sample shows 95,000 to 150,000 clones, approximately 86% of them seen only once. Sequenced material: peripheral blood, taken 28 days after the second AZD1222 dose. The receptors derive from an adult who received the AZD1222 COVID-19 vaccine.

This clone was picked up one time. This chain links TRBV9 with TRBJ2-5, with D maybe TRBD2 (6 bases). The ends were cut back, 0 bases at V and 5 bases at J, with 11 bases in the middle. This CDR3 contains 14 residues. CDR1 is SGDLS, CDR2 YYNGEE, per germline. The CDR3 reads CASSVAGVIETQYF. In nucleotides, the CDR3 is TGTGCCAGCAGCGTAGCGGGGGTTATTGAGACCCAGTACTTC.

The chain is built from TRBV7-9 and TRBJ2-3; 8 positions agree with TRBD2. Germline V CDR1 and CDR2: SEHNR, FQNEAQ (reference sequence). Losses at the gene ends were 1 base for V and 2 bases for J; bases not matched to a gene: 5. The CDR3 consists of 16 residues. The CDR3 is CASSLGSGGSTDTQYF. The CDR3 nucleotides are TGTGCCAGCAGCTTAGGGAGCGGGGGCTCCACAGATACGCAGTATTTT. The whole variable domain, filled in from reference TRBV7-9 and TRBJ2-3, reads DTGVSQNPRHKITKRGQNVTFRCDPISEHNRLYWYRQTLGQGPEFLTYFQNEAQLEKSRLLSDRFSAERPKGSFSTLEIQRTEQGDSAMYLCASSLGSGGSTDTQYFGPGTRLTVL.

This clone was counted between two and nine times. V gene TRBV27 combines with J gene TRBJ1-5; D is ambiguous. CDR3 length: 16 residues. V lost 3 bases to trimming and J lost 7 bases, with 19 bases between them. Germline V gene sequence: CDR1 MNHEY, CDR2 SMNVEV (reference sequence). The CDR3 spells CASSFSLPTMAQPQHF. CDR3 nucleotides: TGTGCCAGCAGTTTTTCCCTCCCCACTATGGCGCAGCCCCAGCATTTT.

This clone has only one observation. The genes are TRBV5-6 and TRBJ2-1, with 14 bases that match TRBD2. Germline CDR1 is SGHDT and CDR2 is YYEEEE. J lost 6 bases, V lost 3 bases, and 2 bases had no gene match. The CDR3 has 15 residues. The DNA of the CDR3 is TGTGCCAGCAGCTCTGGACTAGCGGGGGGCAATGAGCAGTTCTTC. It specifies CASSSGLAGGNEQFF.

This chain links TRBV12-5 with TRBJ2-2, with 8 bases identical to TRBD1. Germline CDR1 reads LGHNT; CDR2 reads FRNRAP. Trimming at V came to 0 bases and at J to 7 bases, leaving 19 bases not matched to a gene. The CDR3 totals 20 residues. CDR3 amino acids: CASGLVSLRQGPRWSGELFF. The CDR3 nucleotides are TGTGCTAGTGGTTTGGTATCTCTCCGACAGGGGCCAAGGTGGAGCGGGGAGCTGTTTTTT.

The chain links TRBV7-8 to TRBJ1-5, with D unresolved. Germline-derived CDR1 and CDR2 are SGHVS and FQNEAQ. The V end lost 1 base, the J end lost 5 bases, and 6 bases lay between the germline ends. The CDR3 is made up of 13 amino acids. The CDR3 coding sequence is TGTGCCAGCAGCTTAGAGGTTTATCAGCCCCAGCATTTT. Protein product: CASSLEVYQPQHF.

V and J are TRBV5-5 and TRBJ2-7, with 7 bases identical to TRBD1. Germline assignment: CDR1 SGHKS and CDR2 YYEKEE (reference sequence). Germline trimming cut 3 bases from V and 0 bases from J; bases unmatched to any gene: 9. The CDR3 is made up of 16 amino acids. CDR3 bases: TGTGCCAGCAGCTGGGACCCGACAGGGACCTCCTACGAGCAGTACTTC. Translation: CASSWDPTGTSYEQYF.

The chain has TRBV4-1 and TRBJ1-1; D is perhaps TRBD1 (6 bases). This CDR3 has 14 residues. V was shortened by 4 bases and J by 3 bases, with 12 bases between the two germline ends. Germline-derived CDR1 and CDR2 are MGHRA and YSYEKL. CDR3 sequence: CASSLNRVDTEAFF. The CDR3 DNA sequence: TGCGCCAGCAGCCTTAACAGGGTAGACACTGAAGCTTTCTTT.

V and J are TRBV6-2 or TRBV6-3 and TRBJ2-7; weak D call: TRBD2 (5 bases). This CDR3 is built from 15 residues. Per the germline V gene, CDR1 is MNHEY and CDR2 is SVGEGT. The ends were cut back, 5 bases at V and 0 bases at J, with 14 bases in the middle. The CDR3, as DNA: TGTGCCAGCAGTGGTCCCGGGATCGGCTCCTACGAGCAGTACTTC. This translates into CASSGPGIGSYEQYF.

This clone was recorded a few times. The gene calls are TRBV11-3 and TRBJ1-1; D remains unclear. In germline, CDR1 is SGHNT, CDR2 YENEEA. The V end lost 3 bases, the J end lost 3 bases, and 8 bases lay between the germline ends. The CDR3 length is 13 residues. CDR3 nucleotides: TGTGCCAGCAGCTTGAGTGGGGACACTGAAGCTTTCTTT. Amino acid sequence: CASSLSGDTEAFF.

The V and J genes are TRBV6-1 and TRBJ2-5; unclear D gene. The V gene lost 1 base and the J gene lost 13 bases, with 7 bases spanning the gap. This CDR3 has 10 residues. The germline V gene encodes CDR1 MNHNS and CDR2 SASEGT. CDR3 in DNA: TGTGCCAGCAGTGAAGTAGGGTCGTACTTC. This gives the protein CASSEVGSYF.